The 24 T cell receptor beta chains listed next were all sequenced from one sample in a study of blood T cells in healthy people across ages. Combining a sample-barcoded 5' primer with a J-beta primer mix, a second PCR ran for roughly 7 to 11 cycles. TCRdb fed the 5' RACE reads into MiXCR, producing one record per CDR3 protein. The data contain roughly 2 million distinct CDR3 sequences, about 49% of them singletons. Sequencing was carried out using blood. The receptor source for this set is a woman aged 40 to 55 in good health.

The chain couples TRBV6-6 to TRBJ1-6; maybe TRBD1 (6 bases). Trimming took off 4 bases at V and 11 bases at J, with 15 bases between the two ends. The CDR3 is 14 amino acids. Looked up from germline, CDR1 is MNHNY and CDR2 is SVGAGI (reference sequence). The CDR3 here is CASSLGGLMTPLHF. The CDR3 DNA reads TGTGCCAGCAGTTTGGGGGGGCTAATGACACCCCTCCACTTT.

The chain recombines TRBV7-9 with TRBJ2-5; D remains ambiguous. CDR1 and CDR2 (germline): SEHNR, FQNEAQ (reference sequence). The V end lost 2 bases, the J end lost 5 bases, and 12 bases lay between the germline ends. The CDR3 totals 14 residues. The CDR3 sequence: CASSLKNRHETQYF. The CDR3 DNA reads as TGTGCCAGCAGCTTAAAAAATCGGCACGAGACCCAGTACTTC.

This clonotype has a handful of counts. Germline and junction disagree at one end, which may indicate a read error. The chain recombines TRBV7-7 with TRBJ2-5, with TRBD2 matching 8 bases. The CDR3 is 16 residues long. Germline lookup yields CDR1 SSHAT and CDR2 FNYEAQ (reference sequence). CDR3 sequence: CASSLSFGGGPETQYF. The CDR3 DNA is TGTGCTAGCAGCTTAAGTTTTGGCGGGGGGCCAGAGACCCAGTACTTC. Complete variable domain (other parts from reference TRBV7-7 and TRBJ2-5): GAGVSQSPRYKVTKRGQDVTLRCDPISSHATLYWYQQALGQGPEFLTYFNYEAQPDKSGLPSDRFSAERPEGSISTLTIQRTEQRDSAMYRCASSLSFGGGPETQYFGPGTRLLVL.

The chain recombines TRBV20-1 with TRBJ2-5, with D unresolved. The CDR3 covers 16 residues. The V end lost 0 bases, the J end lost 1 base, and 15 bases lay between the germline ends. Germline-derived CDR1 and CDR2 are DFQATT and SNEGSKA (reference sequence). The CDR3 region has the DNA TGCAGTGCTAGAGATCCGAGAGGAATGATCCAAGAGACCCAGTACTTC. It translates to CSARDPRGMIQETQYF.

This clonotype was seen only a few times. The chain is built from TRBV5-6 and TRBJ2-5; D possibly corresponds to TRBD2 (6 bases). The CDR3 has 14 residues. V lost 3 bases to trimming and J lost 1 base, with 10 bases between them. Germline CDR1 SGHDT, CDR2 YYEEEE. For the CDR3, the DNA is TGTGCCAGCAGCTCAACTAGCTTCCAAGAGACCCAGTACTTC. It specifies CASSSTSFQETQYF.

This chain joins TRBV5-1 and TRBJ2-3; no reliable D call. The V gene lost 1 base and the J gene lost 7 bases, with 10 bases spanning the gap. The CDR3 covers 13 residues. Germline CDR1 is SGHRS and CDR2 is YFSETQ. CDR3 protein: CASSLPESNTQYF. Here the CDR3 DNA reads TGCGCCAGCAGCTTGCCGGAAAGCAATACGCAGTATTTT.

V gene TRBV6-1 combines with J gene TRBJ1-2; 7 positions agree with TRBD1. The CDR3 extends over 13 amino acids. With 4 bases clipped from V and 6 bases from J, the junction kept 5 bases outside the gene matches. Germline V gene data show CDR1 as MNHNS and CDR2 as SASEGT. The chain's CDR3 is CASSGGGSHGYTF. The CDR3 region has the DNA TGTGCCAGCAGTGGAGGGGGCTCCCATGGCTACACCTTC.

The chain joins TRBV5-1 to TRBJ2-3; 8 bases match TRBD2. Per the germline V gene, CDR1 is SGHRS and CDR2 is YFSETQ. The CDR3 runs to 16 residues. V lost 0 bases and J lost 6; bases outside the gene matches: 9. DNA for the CDR3: TGCGCCAGCAGCTTGGACCCCGCGGGGGGACTCGATACGCAGTATTTT. Its protein is CASSLDPAGGLDTQYF.

The chain combines TRBV29-1 with TRBJ2-4; possible D gene TRBD2, 7 bases. Looked up from germline, CDR1 is SQVTM and CDR2 is ANQGSEA. The length of the CDR3 is 12 residues. Trimming cost V 3 bases and J 13 bases, with 16 bases left between them. In nucleotides, the CDR3 is TGCAGCGTTGAGGGGACTAAGGGGGAGCAGTACTTC. This translates into CSVEGTKGEQYF.

The chain has TRBV5-1 and TRBJ1-1; 7 bases fit TRBD1. The CDR3 length is 15 residues. CDR1 is SGHRS and CDR2 is YFSETQ in the germline V gene. Trimming took 4 bases from V and 2 from J; bases not matched to a gene: 8. CDR3 sequence: CASSHPDRDNTEAFF. CDR3 sequence (DNA): TGCGCCAGCAGCCACCCAGACAGGGACAACACTGAAGCTTTCTTT.

The CDR3 protein is CSAETGPSYGYTF. CDR3 coding DNA: TGCAGCGCCGAAACAGGTCCTAGCTATGGCTACACCTTC. V is TRBV29-1 and J is TRBJ1-2, with TRBD1 as a possible D gene (5 bases). V gave up 7 bases and J gave up 4 bases, with 16 bases separating them. Per germline, CDR1 SQVTM and CDR2 ANQGSEA. CDR3 length equals 13 residues. Full variable domain (missing parts from reference TRBV29-1 and TRBJ1-2): SAVISQKPSRDICQRGTSLTIQCQVDSQVTMMFWYRQQPGQSLTLIATANQGSEATYESGFVIDKFPISRPNLTFSTLTVSNMSPEDSSIYLCSAETGPSYGYTFGSGTRLTVV.

This clonotype was detected a few times. The chain links TRBV4-3 to TRBJ2-3; tentatively, D is TRBD1 (6 bases). This CDR3 is 16 amino acids long. The germline V gene has CDR1 LGHNA and CDR2 YSLEER. V was pared by 1 base and J by 2 bases, with 13 bases between. Here the CDR3 DNA reads TGCGCCAGCAGCCAAGCCCAGGGGCCACTCACAGATACGCAGTATTTT. Its translation is CASSQAQGPLTDTQYF.

Notes on this clonotype: A junction boundary mismatches the germline segment, possibly from a read error. The rearrangement uses TRBV28 and TRBJ2-3; TRBD1 might be the D (6 bases). The CDR3 has 16 amino acids. The germline gives CDR1 MDHEN, CDR2 SYDVKM. In DNA, the CDR3 is TGTGCCTGCAGTTTTTTGACAGGAGATAATGCAGATACGCAGTATTTT. Translated: CACSFLTGDNADTQYF. The complete variable domain, with remaining parts taken from reference TRBV28 and TRBJ2-3, reads DVKVTQSSRYLVKRTGEKVFLECVQDMDHENMFWYRQDPGLGLRLIYFSYDVKMKEKGDIPEGYSVSREKKERFSLILESASTNQTSMYLCACSFLTGDNADTQYFGPGTRLTVL.

V gene TRBV6-5 combines with J gene TRBJ2-7, with 11 bases matching TRBD2. The CDR3 extends over 15 amino acids. Germline CDR1 reads MNHEY; CDR2 reads SVGAGI. After removal of 6 bases from V and 5 bases from J, the junction contained 9 bases not matched to a gene. Here the CDR3 DNA reads TGTGCCAGCAGCAAGCCGACTAGCGGGGCGCACGAGCAGTACTTC. Its protein is CASSKPTSGAHEQYF.

The chain combines TRBV4-3 with TRBJ2-1; tentative D call: TRBD2 (5 bases). Trimming shortened V by 4 bases and J by 0 bases, and 10 bases separated the two germline ends. The CDR3 covers 15 residues. The germline gives CDR1 LGHNA, CDR2 YSLEER. This CDR3 is CASSLTLDSYNEQFF. CDR3 nucleotides: TGCGCCAGCAGCCTAACACTAGACTCCTACAATGAGCAGTTCTTC.

The V and J genes are TRBV6-2 or TRBV6-3 and TRBJ2-3; 7 bases map to TRBD2. The CDR3 loop spans 14 amino acids. Germline CDR1 and CDR2: MNHEY and SVGEGT. Germline trimming cut 10 bases from V and 6 bases from J; bases unmatched to any gene: 13. The CDR3 reads CATTWAGVDDTQYF. The CDR3 nucleotides read TGTGCCACGACCTGGGCGGGGGTGGACGATACGCAGTATTTT.

This clonotype was counted only a few times. This chain connects TRBV12-3 or TRBV12-4 to TRBJ2-7; D may be TRBD1 (5 bases). The CDR3 spans 17 residues. V dropped 2 bases and J dropped 9 bases, with 26 bases sitting between them. The CDR3 spells CASSLFQGLGSVDGQYF. CDR3 in DNA: TGTGCCAGCAGTTTATTCCAGGGTCTGGGTTCCGTCGACGGGCAGTACTTC.

This clonotype was seen ten or more times. The chain carries TRBV11-1 and TRBJ2-5; 9 nucleotides agree with TRBD1. CDR1 SGHAT and CDR2 FQDESV come from the germline V gene (reference sequence). Trimming at V came to 2 bases and at J to 11 bases, leaving 24 bases not matched to a gene. CDR3 length equals 19 residues. The CDR3 here is CASSLKPGQGTGTTGEQYF. DNA of the CDR3: TGTGCCAGCAGCTTAAAGCCGGGACAGGGCACAGGGACTACGGGTGAGCAGTACTTC.

This sequence joins TRBV9 and TRBJ1-2, with D possibly being TRBD1 (5 bases). Germline CDR1 reads SGDLS; CDR2 reads YYNGEE. The V and J ends lost 2 bases and 4 bases respectively, with 15 bases between them. The CDR3 covers 15 residues. CDR3 loop: CASSVAQDSPYGYTF. CDR3 nucleotide sequence: TGTGCCAGCAGCGTGGCCCAAGACAGCCCCTATGGCTACACCTTC.

The chain carries TRBV20-1 and TRBJ2-2; no clear D. CDR1 and CDR2 (germline): DFQATT, SNEGSKA (reference sequence). The V gene lost 2 bases and the J gene lost 4 bases, with 11 bases spanning the gap. The CDR3 extends over 14 amino acids. CDR3 DNA: TGCAGTGCTAGAATCCCTCACTCCACCGGGGAGCTGTTTTTT. The encoded protein is CSARIPHSTGELFF.

The rearrangement uses TRBV29-1 and TRBJ1-5; no reliable D call. The germline V gene has CDR1 SQVTM and CDR2 ANQGSEA. With 4 bases removed from V and 4 bases from J, the gap between germline ends came to 8 bases. The CDR3 spans 12 residues. The CDR3 DNA is TGCAGCGTTGCGGACGGAAATCAGCCCCAGCATTTT. The encoded protein is CSVADGNQPQHF.

The J gene is TRBJ2-3, the V gene TRBV6-4; 8 bases align to TRBD2. The V and J ends lost 4 bases and 6 bases, in that order; junction bases with no gene match: 15. CDR1 is MRHNA, CDR2 SNTAGT, per germline. The CDR3 extends over 17 amino acids. The CDR3 reads CASSAAPRGGAADTQYF. CDR3 coding DNA: TGTGCCAGCAGTGCGGCACCTCGGGGGGGTGCGGCGGATACGCAGTATTTT.

The V gene is TRBV5-1, the J gene TRBJ2-5; D is perhaps TRBD2 (6 bases). CDR3 length: 15 amino acids. The V gene's germline CDR1 is SGHRS and CDR2 YFSETQ. The ends were cut back, 4 bases at V and 3 bases at J, with 16 bases in the middle. The DNA for the CDR3 is TGCGCCAGCAGCGCCACCGGGAGCCTAGAAGAGACCCAGTACTTC. Protein sequence: CASSATGSLEETQYF.

J is TRBJ2-1 and V is TRBV4-3; 13 nucleotides match TRBD2. This CDR3 has 18 amino acids. V lost 2 bases and J lost 4; bases outside the gene matches: 8. CDR1 is LGHNA and CDR2 is YSLEER in the germline V gene. Here the CDR3 reads CASSQSLAGGTTYNEQFF. The CDR3 DNA is TGCGCCAGCAGCCAATCACTAGCGGGGGGGACGACTTACAATGAGCAGTTCTTC.